This section outlines one T cell receptor (beta chain) sequence together with its context. Its target is unknown. CDR1 and CDR2 from the germline V gene are SNHLY and FYNNEI. V was shortened by 8 bases and J by 5 bases, with 10 bases between the two germline ends. The CDR3 loop spans 12 amino acids. The data derive from a study of spatial heterogeneity in lung cancer. In the study overall: The authors sequenced available follow-up PBMC samples, taken a median of around 2 years after resection. Detection consistently captured more beta-chain sequences than alpha-chain sequences. Whole-study results and caveats: Ubiquitous expanded tumor TCRs were seen in blood more at resection than at follow-up.

TCRdb re-called the 5' RACE reads with MiXCR, one entry per CDR3 protein. This sample has roughly 110,000 distinct CDR3 sequences, with approximately 10% found just once. Time point in this sample: blood at routine non-recurrence follow-up after resection. The receptor's source is a female donor with early-stage non-small cell lung cancer. Specimen: PBMCs, collected at follow-up. This chain joins TRBV2 and TRBJ2-1, with unresolved D. The DNA of the CDR3 is TGTGCCAGCCAAAGAATAAACAATGAGCAGTTCTTC. This sequence encodes CASQRINNEQFF.